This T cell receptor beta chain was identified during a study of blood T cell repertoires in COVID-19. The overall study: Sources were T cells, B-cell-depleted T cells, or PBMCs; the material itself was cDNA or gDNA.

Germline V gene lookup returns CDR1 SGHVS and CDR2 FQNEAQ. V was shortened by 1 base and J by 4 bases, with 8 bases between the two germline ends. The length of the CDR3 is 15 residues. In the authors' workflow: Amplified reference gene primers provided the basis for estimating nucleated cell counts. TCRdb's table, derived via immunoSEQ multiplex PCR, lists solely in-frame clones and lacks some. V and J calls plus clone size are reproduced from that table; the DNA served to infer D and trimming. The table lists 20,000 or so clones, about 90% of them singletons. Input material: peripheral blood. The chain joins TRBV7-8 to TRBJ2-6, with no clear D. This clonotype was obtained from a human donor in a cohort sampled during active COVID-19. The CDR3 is CASSLGPLGANVLTF. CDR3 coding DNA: TGTGCCAGCAGCTTAGGGCCTCTGGGGGCCAACGTCCTGACTTTC.